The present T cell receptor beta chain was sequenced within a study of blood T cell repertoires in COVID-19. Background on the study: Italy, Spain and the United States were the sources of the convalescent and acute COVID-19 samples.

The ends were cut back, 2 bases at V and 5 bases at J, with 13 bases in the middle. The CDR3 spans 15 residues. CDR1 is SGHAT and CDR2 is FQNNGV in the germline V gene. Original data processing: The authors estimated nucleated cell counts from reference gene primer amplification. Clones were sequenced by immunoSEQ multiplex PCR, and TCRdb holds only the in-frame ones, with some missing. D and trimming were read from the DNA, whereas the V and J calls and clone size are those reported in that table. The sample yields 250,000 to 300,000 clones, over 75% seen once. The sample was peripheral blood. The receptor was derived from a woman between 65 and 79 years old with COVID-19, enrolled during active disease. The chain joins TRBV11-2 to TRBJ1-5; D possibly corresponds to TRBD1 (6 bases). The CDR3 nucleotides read TGTGCCAGCAGCTTACTGGGGGGGGCCTATCAGCCCCAGCATTTT. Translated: CASSLLGGAYQPQHF.